The 12 T cell receptor beta chains below were found in one sample sequenced in a study of T cell responses to AZD1222 COVID-19 vaccine. Data came from immunoSEQ multiplex PCR; TCRdb stores just in-frame clones and leaves some out. Of under 140,000 clones listed, 85% to 95% are singletons. Sample: peripheral blood, taken on day 0 of AZD1222 vaccination. All receptors derive from an adult in good health.

The chain recombines TRBV25-1 with TRBJ2-2; D is undetermined. From germline, CDR1 is MGHDK and CDR2 SYGVNS. The V end was cut by 7 bases, the J end by 1 base, with 4 bases between. This CDR3 region has 12 residues. The CDR3 protein is CASTKNTGELFF. For the CDR3, the DNA is TGTGCCAGCACTAAGAACACCGGGGAGCTGTTTTTT.

The chain recombines TRBV3-1 (or the pseudogene TRBV3-2) with TRBJ2-3, with TRBD2 matching 13 bases. From germline, CDR1 is LGHDT and CDR2 YNNKEL (reference sequence). The CDR3 contains 18 residues. The V gene end was trimmed by 6 bases and the J gene end by 1 base; junction bases not matched to a gene: 10. The CDR3 DNA sequence: TGTGCCAGCAGGACGCGGGCTGGACTAGCGGGGGGCACAGATACGCAGTATTTT. The encoded protein is CASRTRAGLAGGTDTQYF.

The V call is TRBV5-4, the J call TRBJ1-2; 10 bases are shared with TRBD1. The CDR3 covers 15 residues. Losses at the gene ends were 0 bases for V and 3 bases for J; bases not matched to a gene: 2. Germline lookup yields CDR1 SGHNT and CDR2 YYREEE (reference sequence). The CDR3 here is CASSLGGTGDYGYTF. DNA for the CDR3: TGTGCCAGCAGCTTGGGGGGGACAGGGGACTATGGCTACACCTTC.

This chain joins TRBV24-1 and TRBJ1-1; 9 bases agree with TRBD1. Germline V gene data show CDR1 as KGHDR and CDR2 as SFDVKD. The length of the CDR3 is 14 residues. The junction had 7 bases not matched to a gene; V was cut back by 4 bases and J by 8 bases. CDR3 in DNA: TGTGCCACCAGTGACCCCGGGACAGGGACAGAAGCTTTCTTT. Its protein is CATSDPGTGTEAFF.

This clone was seen a few times. The rearrangement links TRBV27 to TRBJ2-1; D possibly corresponds to TRBD2 (6 bases). CDR3 length: 15 residues. CDR1 is MNHEY and CDR2 is SMNVEV in the germline V gene (reference sequence). Trimming pared 4 bases from V and 10 bases from J, leaving 20 bases between. CDR3: CASSSTGTYLGEQFF. The CDR3 DNA sequence: TGTGCCAGCAGTTCCACCGGGACTTACCTCGGGGAGCAGTTCTTC.

The chain carries TRBV27 and TRBJ1-5, with D possibly TRBD1 on 6 matching bases. The germline V gene encodes CDR1 MNHEY and CDR2 SMNVEV (reference sequence). Between the trimmed V and J ends, which lost 5 bases and 2 bases, there was a span of 7 bases. This CDR3 region has 13 residues. CDR3 coding DNA: TGTGCCAGCAGTCCAGGGGGCAATCAGCCCCAGCATTTT. It is translated as CASSPGGNQPQHF.

The J gene is TRBJ1-1, the V gene TRBV6-6; D gene ambiguous. Germline lookup yields CDR1 MNHNY and CDR2 SVGAGI (reference sequence). The V end lost 6 bases, the J end lost 1 base, and 12 bases lay between the germline ends. The CDR3 spans 14 residues. CDR3 bases: TGTGCCAGCAGCCTTGACACCCAGAACACTGAAGCTTTCTTT. This translates into CASSLDTQNTEAFF.

The V and J genes are TRBV3-1 (or the pseudogene TRBV3-2) and TRBJ1-2; the match to TRBD1 covers 7 bases. V lost 3 bases and J lost 4; bases outside the gene matches: 5. The CDR3 consists of 14 residues. Per the germline V gene, CDR1 is LGHDT and CDR2 is YNNKEL (reference sequence). DNA of the CDR3: TGTGCCAGCAGCCAGAGCCGGGACAGCTATGGCTACACCTTC. It codes for CASSQSRDSYGYTF.

V is TRBV30 and J is TRBJ2-7; the match to TRBD1 covers 9 bases. V shed 2 bases, J shed 5 bases, and the junction held 7 bases outside the gene matches. The CDR3 is made up of 14 amino acids. Germline CDR1 reads GTSNPN; CDR2 reads SVGIG (reference sequence). Here the CDR3 reads CAWSYRDRDHEQYF. The CDR3 region has the DNA TGTGCCTGGAGTTACCGGGACAGGGACCACGAGCAGTACTTC.

The rearrangement links TRBV7-8 to TRBJ2-3, with 15 bases identical to TRBD2. Germline assignment: CDR1 SGHVS and CDR2 FQNEAQ. V was pared by 0 bases and J by 3 bases, with 4 bases of the junction left unmatched. The length of the CDR3 is 18 residues. This CDR3 reads CASSLAPGLAGGTDTQYF. CDR3 nucleotides: TGTGCCAGCAGCTTAGCGCCGGGACTAGCGGGGGGAACAGATACGCAGTATTTT.

V is TRBV7-9 and J is TRBJ1-5; D is unresolved. Germline V lookup: CDR1 SEHNR, CDR2 FQNEAQ (reference sequence). Trimming took 5 bases from V and 0 from J, leaving 8 bases between them. CDR3 length: 14 amino acids. CDR3 loop: CASSPPHSNQPQHF. CDR3 DNA sequence: TGTGCCAGCAGCCCCCCCCATAGCAATCAGCCCCAGCATTTT. Supplemented by reference TRBV7-9 and TRBJ1-5, the full variable domain reads DTGVSQNPRHKITKRGQNVTFRCDPISEHNRLYWYRQTLGQGPEFLTYFQNEAQLEKSRLLSDRFSAERPKGSFSTLEIQRTEQGDSAMYLCASSPPHSNQPQHFGDGTRLSIL.

The J gene is TRBJ1-1, the V gene TRBV7-3, with TRBD1 as a possible D gene (5 bases). Germline V lookup: CDR1 SGHTA, CDR2 FQGTGA. V was pared by 5 bases and J by 1 base, with 17 bases between. The CDR3 spans 16 residues. The CDR3: CASSPLAQGQNTEAFF. CDR3 in DNA: TGTGCCAGCAGCCCCCTTGCGCAGGGCCAGAACACTGAAGCTTTCTTT. Filled out from reference TRBV7-3 and TRBJ1-1, the complete variable domain reads GAGVSQTPSNKVTEKGKYVELRCDPISGHTALYWYRQSLGQGPEFLIYFQGTGAADDSGLPNDRFFAVRPEGSVSTLKIQRTERGDSAVYLCASSPLAQGQNTEAFFGQGTRLTVV.